The T cell receptor beta chain under discussion was sequenced for a study of T cell responses to AZD1222 COVID-19 vaccine. Study findings and constraints: The study identified only five or six AZD1222 recipients as seropositive at baseline.

This clone was seen a handful of times. Its antigen is not identified. CDR1 is SGHRS, CDR2 YFSETQ, per germline. This CDR3 is 17 amino acids long. V lost 4 bases and J lost 6; bases outside the gene matches: 11. Clones were sequenced by immunoSEQ multiplex PCR, and TCRdb holds only the in-frame ones, with some missing. Found here are about 150,000 clones, around 91% of them singletons; the top ten hold around 6.3%. Sequencing used peripheral blood, obtained 28 days after the second AZD1222 dose. The chain is built from TRBV5-1 and TRBJ1-6; 9 nucleotides agree with TRBD1. This clonotype was sampled from an adult who received the AZD1222 COVID-19 vaccine. This CDR3 is CASSPQGQGDGNSPLHF. The CDR3 DNA reads as TGCGCCAGCAGCCCCCAGGGACAGGGTGATGGTAATTCACCCCTCCACTTT.